This is a list of T cell receptor beta chains from one sample in a study of vaccination and CD4 T cells after COVID-19. Antigens for these TCRs are unknown. In TCRdb, the PCR reads were re-called with MiXCR into one record per CDR3 protein. The sample includes about 10,000 distinct CDR3 sequences, roughly 54% of them seen just once. The sample comprised CD4+ T cells from blood, cultured in vitro. The receptors shown here come from a human donor who had recovered from COVID-19. The CDR3 runs from the conserved cysteine through the conserved F or W. The D gene is left open where the match is weak. Expanded clones are given a class, and other clones once, few, many or no size at all.

cdr3_nt: TGCAGTGCTAGAGCCAGGGTCAAAGGGAGCAATCAGCCCCAGCATTTT; cdr3_aa: CSARARVKGSNQPQHF; clone_size: NA; d_call: NA; j_call: TRBJ1-5; v_call: TRBV20-1
cdr3_nt: TGCAGTGCTAGAGAAGTAGTGCGGTGGGGTGAGCAGTTCTTC; cdr3_aa: CSAREVVRWGEQFF; clone_size: NA; d_call: NA; j_call: TRBJ2-1; v_call: TRBV20-1
cdr3_nt: TGCAGTGCAAATCGCGGCGGATCCTACAATGAGCAGTTCTTC; cdr3_aa: CSANRGGSYNEQFF; clone_size: NA; d_call: NA; j_call: TRBJ2-1; v_call: TRBV20-1
cdr3_nt: TGTGCCAGCACCAATGGTCTAGCCAAAAACATTCAGTACTTC; cdr3_aa: CASTNGLAKNIQYF; clone_size: NA; d_call: NA; j_call: TRBJ2-4; v_call: TRBV6-1
cdr3_nt: TGTGCCAGCAGCTCCGATAGGGGGCGGCAGCCCCAGCATTTT; cdr3_aa: CASSSDRGRQPQHF; clone_size: NA; d_call: TRBD1; j_call: TRBJ1-5; v_call: TRBV28
cdr3_nt: TGTGCCAGCAGCCAGGGGGGGGGCGGTGGCTACACCTTC; cdr3_aa: CASSQGGGGGYTF; clone_size: NA; d_call: TRBD1; j_call: TRBJ1-2; v_call: TRBV7-8
cdr3_nt: TGTGCCAGCAGCGCGCGGATCTACCGGGACAGACAAGAGACCCAGTACTTC; cdr3_aa: CASSARIYRDRQETQYF; clone_size: NA; d_call: TRBD1; j_call: TRBJ2-5; v_call: TRBV7-9
cdr3_nt: TGTGCCAGCAGCTTAGATAGGGTGACCCAGTACTTC; cdr3_aa: CASSLDRVTQYF; clone_size: few; d_call: NA; j_call: TRBJ2-5; v_call: TRBV11-3
cdr3_nt: TGTGCCAGCAGCTTAGAGGCTAGCGGGTTCTACAATGAGCAGTTCTTC; cdr3_aa: CASSLEASGFYNEQFF; clone_size: NA; d_call: TRBD2; j_call: TRBJ2-1; v_call: TRBV7-6
cdr3_nt: TGTGCCAGTAGGGGACAGGCACGCAATCAGCCCCAGCATTTT; cdr3_aa: CASRGQARNQPQHF; clone_size: NA; d_call: TRBD1; j_call: TRBJ1-5; v_call: TRBV19
cdr3_nt: TGTGCCAGCAGGAAACAGGGGAATCAGCCCCAGCATTTT; cdr3_aa: CASRKQGNQPQHF; clone_size: NA; d_call: TRBD1; j_call: TRBJ1-5; v_call: TRBV6-1
cdr3_nt: TGTGCCAGCAGTGATCCCGGGACAGGGTCCTCTTTCTCTATTGCTTTCTTT; cdr3_aa: CASSDPGTGSSFSIAFF; clone_size: NA; d_call: TRBD1; j_call: TRBJ1-1; v_call: TRBV6-1
cdr3_nt: TGTGCCAGCACCCAGCCAGGGGACGGCTACACCTTC; cdr3_aa: CASTQPGDGYTF; clone_size: NA; d_call: NA; j_call: TRBJ1-2; v_call: TRBV12-3/TRBV12-4
cdr3_nt: TGTGCCAGCAGCACTGGACACCTAAATCAGCCCCAGCATTTT; cdr3_aa: CASSTGHLNQPQHF; clone_size: NA; d_call: NA; j_call: TRBJ1-5; v_call: TRBV28
cdr3_nt: TGTGCCAGCAGTTTGCGCCAGGGCGGGAGTGGCGAGCAGTACTTC; cdr3_aa: CASSLRQGGSGEQYF; clone_size: NA; d_call: TRBD2; j_call: TRBJ2-7; v_call: TRBV6-2/TRBV6-3
cdr3_nt: TGTGCCAGCAGCCAAGAGATCGGTTCCCTGATGAACACTGAAGCTTTCTTT; cdr3_aa: CASSQEIGSLMNTEAFF; clone_size: few; d_call: NA; j_call: TRBJ1-1; v_call: TRBV14
cdr3_nt: TGTGCCAGCAGTTTATCGAACCCTTCTCTTGGACAGGCCCGCGCTAACTATGGCTACACCTTC; cdr3_aa: CASSLSNPSLGQARANYGYTF; clone_size: few; d_call: TRBD1; j_call: TRBJ1-2; v_call: TRBV27
cdr3_nt: TGTGCCATCAGTGGAGGGTCTAATGAAAAACTGTTTTTT; cdr3_aa: CAISGGSNEKLFF; clone_size: medium-sized; d_call: NA; j_call: TRBJ1-4; v_call: TRBV10-3
cdr3_nt: TGTGCCAGCAGTACCCGCGGGGGGGCCGGGAAAGATACGCAGTATTTT; cdr3_aa: CASSTRGGAGKDTQYF; clone_size: NA; d_call: TRBD2; j_call: TRBJ2-3; v_call: TRBV6-1
cdr3_nt: TGTGCCAGCAGTTACCCTATTACCAGGACTGATACGAGGGAGACCCAGTACTTC; cdr3_aa: CASSYPITRTDTRETQYF; clone_size: NA; d_call: NA; j_call: TRBJ2-5; v_call: TRBV6-5
cdr3_nt: TGCAGCGTGACCATCCCCGGCACAGATACGCAGTATTTT; cdr3_aa: CSVTIPGTDTQYF; clone_size: NA; d_call: NA; j_call: TRBJ2-3; v_call: TRBV29-1
cdr3_nt: TGTGCCAGCAATATTCAGCCCCAGCATTTT; cdr3_aa: CASNIQPQHF; clone_size: NA; d_call: NA; j_call: TRBJ1-5; v_call: TRBV6-1
cdr3_nt: TGCGCCAGCAGCCGCGGGACTTGGCAGAGAACAGATACGCAGTATTTT; cdr3_aa: CASSRGTWQRTDTQYF; clone_size: once; d_call: NA; j_call: TRBJ2-3; v_call: TRBV4-3